These T cell receptor beta chains were read from a single sample in a study of OX40 agonist ivuxolimab in advanced cancers. This table comes from immunoSEQ multiplex PCR, and its TCRdb copy is limited to in-frame clones, with some not included. The sample consists of around 75,000 clones, about four fifths of them appearing once. Material: CD4+ or CD8+ T cells sorted from blood, obtained in a trial of the OX40 agonist ivuxolimab. These receptors were obtained from an adult with an advanced solid tumor such as melanoma, head and neck, liver or kidney cancer. Each CDR3 is given with its conserved first and last residue. Fields, in order: D gene, clone size, J gene, V gene, CDR3 protein, CDR3 DNA. D genes are given only for firm matches. Some rows mark clone size as missing; the rest say once, few, many or name a class of expanded clone.

NA,NA,TRBJ2-7,TRBV11-3,CASSFGTIYEQYF,TGTGCCAGCAGCTTCGGGACCATCTACGAGCAGTACTTC
TRBD1,NA,TRBJ1-5,TRBV6-5,CAGRGQGNQPQHF,TGTGCCGGCAGGGGACAGGGCAATCAGCCCCAGCATTTT
NA,NA,TRBJ1-2,TRBV14,CASRRSSGLGYTF,TGTGCCAGCAGGAGAAGTTCAGGGCTTGGCTACACCTTC
TRBD1,NA,TRBJ2-7,TRBV6-5,CASSWGGQGKAYEQYF,TGTGCCAGCAGTTGGGGCGGACAGGGAAAAGCCTACGAGCAGTACTTC
NA,NA,TRBJ2-3,TRBV5-1,CASSWTRQDKSTDTQYF,TGCGCCAGCAGCTGGACCCGACAGGACAAAAGCACAGATACGCAGTATTTT
TRBD1,NA,TRBJ1-1,TRBV19,CASSDWGQHMNTEAFF,TGTGCCAGTAGTGATTGGGGACAGCACATGAACACTGAAGCTTTCTTT
TRBD2,NA,TRBJ2-5,TRBV7-6,CASSTGSGETQYF,TGTGCCAGCAGTACGGGTAGCGGGGAGACCCAGTACTTC
TRBD1,few,TRBJ1-5,TRBV29-1,CSVAGGLDQPQHF,TGCAGCGTTGCAGGGGGCCTGGATCAGCCCCAGCATTTT
TRBD2,NA,TRBJ2-2,TRBV11-2,CASRFPGLADNTGELFF,TGTGCCAGCAGATTTCCGGGACTAGCGGATAACACCGGGGAGCTGTTTTTT
NA,NA,TRBJ1-2,TRBV6-1,CASSESDGSNYGYTF,TGTGCCAGCAGTGAATCGGACGGTTCTAACTATGGCTACACCTTC
NA,NA,TRBJ2-3,TRBV7-8,CASSLSGTDTQYF,TGTGCCAGCAGCTTATCGGGCACAGATACGCAGTATTTT
NA,NA,TRBJ2-1,TRBV30,CAWSVGYNEQFF,TGTGCCTGGAGTGTGGGATACAATGAGCAGTTCTTC
NA,NA,TRBJ2-1,TRBV5-1,CASSLGSSGEQFF,TGCGCCAGCAGCCTAGGATCGTCGGGAGAGCAGTTCTTC
NA,NA,TRBJ2-7,TRBV7-8,CASSIGSSYEQYF,TGTGCCAGCAGCATCGGGAGTTCCTACGAGCAGTACTTC
NA,NA,TRBJ2-2,TRBV28,CASREGTGRGDTGELFF,TGTGCCAGCAGAGAGGGAACCGGGAGAGGGGACACCGGGGAGCTGTTTTTT